The next 7 T cell receptor beta chains were all read from a single sample in a study of graft-versus-host responses after intestinal transplantation. These receptors' antigens are unknown. Method: immunoSEQ multiplex PCR; TCRdb's copy keeps in-frame clones and lacks some. The sample holds 75,000 to 95,000 clones, 85% to 95% seen once. This specimen was unstimulated CD8+ T cells sorted from spleen or lymph node cells, taken before intestinal transplant. The receptors originated from a human donor who received an intestinal transplant.

This chain joins TRBV7-9 and TRBJ2-5; D unresolved. This CDR3 region has 14 residues. The V end lost 2 bases, the J end lost 0 bases, and 7 bases lay between the germline ends. CDR1 and CDR2 from the germline V gene are SEHNR and FQNEAQ (reference sequence). This chain's CDR3 is CASSLLADQETQYF. CDR3 in DNA: TGTGCCAGCAGCTTACTGGCAGACCAAGAGACCCAGTACTTC.

The J gene is TRBJ2-1, the V gene TRBV6-5, with 8 bases fitting TRBD2. V shed 5 bases, J shed 1 base, and the junction held 4 bases outside the gene matches. Germline lookup yields CDR1 MNHEY and CDR2 SVGAGI. CDR3 length: 15 amino acids. For the CDR3, the DNA is TGTGCCAGCAGTCCGGGGGGGGAGTCCTACAATGAGCAGTTCTTC. Protein product: CASSPGGESYNEQFF.

This chain connects TRBV7-2 to TRBJ2-2; tentatively, D is TRBD1 (5 bases). Germline CDR1 reads SGHTA; CDR2 reads FQGNSA. The CDR3 runs to 13 residues. Trimming removed 0 bases from V and 6 bases from J, with 5 bases in between. The CDR3 DNA follows: TGTGCCAGCAGCTTAGCGGGGCCCGGGGAGCTGTTTTTT. Residues: CASSLAGPGELFF.

The rearrangement joins TRBV7-2 to TRBJ2-1, with 10 bases that match TRBD1. J gave up 4 bases and V 3 bases, and 3 bases lay outside the gene matches. The CDR3 is 15 amino acids. The germline V gene has CDR1 SGHTA and CDR2 FQGNSA. The CDR3 spells CASSFRQGAYNEQFF. The CDR3 DNA sequence: TGTGCCAGCAGCTTCCGACAGGGGGCGTACAATGAGCAGTTCTTC.

The chain recombines TRBV11-2 with TRBJ2-7, with 11 bases lining up with TRBD2. With V trimmed by 4 bases and J by 0 bases, 2 bases remained unmatched. CDR3 length: 15 amino acids. From germline, CDR1 is SGHAT and CDR2 FQNNGV. The CDR3: CASSSSGGSSYEQYF. The CDR3 DNA is TGTGCCAGCAGCTCTAGCGGGGGGAGCTCCTACGAGCAGTACTTC.

V and J are TRBV30 and TRBJ1-3, with D possibly being TRBD1 (5 bases). Trimming cost V 1 base and J 8 bases, with 15 bases left between them. This CDR3 comprises 14 residues. Germline V gene lookup returns CDR1 GTSNPN and CDR2 SVGIG (reference sequence). CDR3 in DNA: TGTGCCTGGAGTGCTACTAAAAGGGGTGACACCATATATTTT. This gives the protein CAWSATKRGDTIYF.

Here the CDR3 DNA reads TGTGCCTGGACAGACAGGGTCACTGAAGCTTTCTTT. Protein: CAWTDRVTEAFF. J is TRBJ1-1 and V is TRBV30; 7 positions agree with TRBD1. The trim removed 4 bases at V and 4 bases at J, leaving 3 bases unmatched. Per the germline V gene, CDR1 is GTSNPN and CDR2 is SVGIG (reference sequence). There are 12 residues in the CDR3.